One TCR beta chain is described in this entry. Its antigen is currently unknown. PCR used 60 Vbeta primers and 13 Jbeta primers. Authors' processing steps: In a later analysis, of roughly 83 million unique beta chains, roughly 9.9 million appeared in at least two donors. Produced via immunoSEQ multiplex PCR; TCRdb's table is partial and in-frame only. V, J and clone size derive from that table, while D and trimming were established from the DNA sequence. Of around 190,000 clones listed, around 79% are singletons. Looked up from germline, CDR1 is SEHNR and CDR2 is FQNEAQ (reference sequence). The CDR3 contains 14 residues. V was trimmed by 1 base and J by 5 bases, leaving 9 bases between them. The data were taken from a study of cytomegalovirus exposure and HLA in healthy donors. Overall study findings and caveats: There were 150 to 200 TCR beta chains listed as cytomegalovirus-associated.

V is TRBV7-9 and J is TRBJ2-1, with D possibly being TRBD2 (5 bases). This TCR derives from a woman in her fifties or sixties in good health and CMV-seronegative. Sequencing was carried out using PBMCs. DNA for the CDR3: TGTGCCAGCAGCTTAGGAAGCGGAAACAATGAGCAGTTCTTC. Its protein product is CASSLGSGNNEQFF.